The TCR beta chain described here comes from a study of human T cells and chemical hapten exposure. Time point given: patch test 2, 6 weeks after DPC sensitization. Treatment given: therapeutic diphenylcyclopropenone sensitization with weekly scalp DPC. This clonotype has at least ten counts. Its antigen is unknown. Study observations and caveats: High-frequency TCRs, those above 1 in 1000, stayed the same after DPC sensitization.

TCRdb analysed the RACE reads with MiXCR anew, one entry per CDR3 protein. The data hold 95,000 or so distinct CDR3 sequences, with 10% to 12% observed a single time. The ends were cut back, 8 bases at V and 4 bases at J, with 15 bases in the middle. The CDR3 runs 13 residues. The receptor was isolated from a woman between 40 and 50 years old with alopecia areata. Some clones in this sample may be carry-over from other donors' samples. This chain connects TRBV12-3 or TRBV12-4 to TRBJ2-7; possible D gene TRBD2, 5 bases. This specimen was whole blood, taken in connection with sensitization to the hapten diphenylcyclopropenone (DPC). CDR3 bases: TGTGCCAGCGGGGAGACTAATTCGTACGAGCAGTACTTC. It is translated as CASGETNSYEQYF.